This passage covers 8 T cell receptor beta chains from one sample sequenced in a study of glioma-infiltrating T cells after dendritic cell vaccination. The protocol was immunoSEQ multiplex PCR, while the TCRdb copy is restricted to in-frame clones and leaves out a portion. The table records more than 100,000 clones, roughly 79% of them present only once. Sequencing used blood, obtained before dendritic cell vaccination. The source of these receptors is a human donor with glioblastoma.

This chain uses TRBV13 with TRBJ2-7, with 8 bases that match TRBD1. CDR3 length: 16 residues. V gave up 5 bases and J gave up 1 base; unmatched junction bases: 10. CDR1 is PRHDT and CDR2 is FYEKMQ in the germline V gene (reference sequence). The CDR3 DNA reads TGTGCCAGCAGCGACTCCGACAGGGGACTTTCCTACGAGCAGTACTTC. Residues: CASSDSDRGLSYEQYF.

With regard to this clone: Compared with germline, one end of the junction differs, possibly owing to a read error. The chain uses TRBV30 and TRBJ1-6; weak D call: TRBD1 (6 bases). Germline-derived CDR1 and CDR2 are GTSNPN and SVGIG (reference sequence). The CDR3 has 13 residues. CDR3 amino acids: CAWGVGGNSPLHF. In DNA, the CDR3 is TGTGCCTGGGGTGTAGGGGGTAATTCACCCCTCCACTTT. The full variable domain, its missing parts supplied by reference TRBV30 and TRBJ1-6, is SQTIHQWPATLVQPVGSPLSLECTVEGTSNPNLYWYRQAAGRGLQLLFYSVGIGQISSEVPQNLSASRPQDRQFILSSKKLLLSDSGFYLCAWGVGGNSPLHFGNGTRLTVT.

This clone has just one count. For the CDR3, the DNA is TGTGCCAGCAGTTTTACCCCAGCGACTTACGAGCAGTACTTC. This gives the protein CASSFTPATYEQYF. The chain is built from TRBV6-5 and TRBJ2-5; D not certain. The J call is doubtful: the DNA matches TRBJ2-7 better. The CDR3 totals 14 residues. Looked up from germline, CDR1 is MNHEY and CDR2 is SVGAGI.

The rearrangement uses TRBV9 and TRBJ2-2, with D unclear. Looked up from germline, CDR1 is SGDLS and CDR2 is YYNGEE. Trimming left V 4 bases short and J 4 bases short, with 14 bases between. The CDR3 covers 15 residues. The CDR3 protein is CASSSLPRGTGELFF. The CDR3, as DNA: TGTGCCAGCAGCTCCCTCCCCCGCGGCACCGGGGAGCTGTTTTTT. The full variable domain, completed using reference TRBV9 and TRBJ2-2, is DSGVTQTPKHLITATGQRVTLRCSPRSGDLSVYWYQQSLDQGLQFLIQYYNGEERAKGNILERFSAQQFPDLHSELNLSSLELGDSALYFCASSSLPRGTGELFFGEGSRLTVL.

V is TRBV5-1 and J is TRBJ2-1; D is possibly TRBD2 (6 bases). The CDR3 has 14 amino acids. Germline V gene sequence: CDR1 SGHRS, CDR2 YFSETQ. The germline V and J ends were trimmed by 0 bases and 2 bases, with 6 bases remaining between them. The CDR3 protein is CASSLGGAYNEQFF. The CDR3 DNA follows: TGCGCCAGCAGCTTGGGGGGGGCCTACAATGAGCAGTTCTTC.

The chain uses TRBV27 and TRBJ2-7; TRBD2 agrees at 9 bases. Germline-derived CDR1 and CDR2 are MNHEY and SMNVEV (reference sequence). V trimming: 1 base; J trimming: 3 bases; junction bases outside the gene matches: 7. The CDR3 consists of 16 residues. The CDR3 coding sequence is TGTGCCAGCAGTTTATTAGGGGTAGCGGGGGTCTACGAGCAGTACTTC. Encoded protein: CASSLLGVAGVYEQYF.

The gene calls are TRBV2 and TRBJ2-4; 7 nucleotides line up with TRBD1. The CDR3 is 13 residues long. Losses at the gene ends were 4 bases for V and 4 bases for J; bases not matched to a gene: 1. CDR1 and CDR2 from the germline V gene are SNHLY and FYNNEI. The CDR3 bases are TGTGCCAGCAGTGGGGACAGTAAAAACATTCAGTACTTC. This gives the protein CASSGDSKNIQYF.

V is TRBV5-1 and J is TRBJ2-2, with 9 bases lining up with TRBD1. V lost 5 bases and J lost 5; bases outside the gene matches: 7. The length of the CDR3 is 15 residues. Per the germline V gene, CDR1 is SGHRS and CDR2 is YFSETQ. This CDR3 reads CASSLWTGETGELFF. The DNA for the CDR3 is TGCGCCAGCAGTCTTTGGACAGGGGAGACCGGGGAGCTGTTTTTT.